One sample yielded the 25 T cell receptor beta chains listed below, sequenced in a study of cytomegalovirus exposure and HLA in healthy donors. The PCR used 60 Vbeta and 13 Jbeta primers. Data came from immunoSEQ multiplex PCR; TCRdb stores just in-frame clones and leaves some out. The table records around 120,000 clones, 80% of them present only once. Sequencing input: PBMCs. Receptor source: a man aged 50-59 years in good health and CMV-seronegative.

The rearrangement uses TRBV5-1 and TRBJ2-2; the D gene is possibly TRBD1 (5 bases). V gave up 2 bases and J gave up 2 bases, with 10 bases separating them. The CDR3 consists of 15 residues. From germline, CDR1 is SGHRS and CDR2 YFSETQ. The CDR3 region has the DNA TGCGCCAGCAGCTTCAGGACACTTAACACCGGGGAGCTGTTTTTT. Its protein product is CASSFRTLNTGELFF.

This chain links TRBV25-1 with TRBJ1-5, with unresolved D. The CDR3 length is 14 residues. V shed 6 bases and J shed 5 bases, with 14 bases lying between them. Germline lookup yields CDR1 MGHDK and CDR2 SYGVNS. The CDR3: CASRGSGVDQPQHF. The CDR3 region has the DNA TGTGCCAGCAGGGGCTCCGGGGTGGATCAGCCCCAGCATTTT.

The V and J genes are TRBV11-2 and TRBJ2-7, with 12 bases that match TRBD2. CDR1 and CDR2 from the germline V gene are SGHAT and FQNNGV. This CDR3 is built from 14 residues. J gave up 3 bases and V 6 bases, and 3 bases lay outside the gene matches. The CDR3 DNA is TGTGCCAGCAGTTCGACTAGCGGGAGCTACGAGCAGTACTTC. Protein: CASSSTSGSYEQYF.

The gene calls are TRBV11-2 and TRBJ2-7; TRBD2 matches 8 bases. Germline lookup yields CDR1 SGHAT and CDR2 FQNNGV. The CDR3 length is 16 residues. The J segment lost 2 bases and the V segment lost 5 bases, leaving 11 bases of the junction unmatched. As DNA, the CDR3 is TGTGCCAGCAGCCGGGGTGGTAGCGGGACCACCTACGAGCAGTACTTC. Its protein is CASSRGGSGTTYEQYF.

In this sample, this clone turned up a few times. This chain connects TRBV11-2 to TRBJ1-1, with a possible D match to TRBD1 (5 bases). The length of the CDR3 is 16 residues. Germline CDR1 and CDR2: SGHAT and FQNNGV. The V end was cut by 5 bases, the J end by 0 bases, with 16 bases between. CDR3 loop: CASSPGTGVMNTEAFF. The DNA for the CDR3 is TGTGCCAGCAGCCCAGGGACGGGGGTCATGAACACTGAAGCTTTCTTT.

V gene TRBV15 combines with J gene TRBJ1-2; weak D call: TRBD1 (5 bases). Germline V gene data show CDR1 as LNHNV and CDR2 as YYDKDF (reference sequence). The CDR3 sequence is 15 residues long. V lost 1 base, J lost 4 bases, and 13 bases lay in between. The CDR3 protein is CATSRGQNRGYGYTF. In DNA, the CDR3 is TGTGCCACCAGCAGAGGACAGAATAGGGGCTATGGCTACACCTTC. The full variable domain, in which reference TRBV15 and TRBJ1-2 provide the parts outside the CDR3, is DAMVIQNPRYQVTQFGKPVTLSCSQTLNHNVMYWYQQKSSQAPKLLFHYYDKDFNNEADTPDNFQSRRPNTSFCFLDIRSPGLGDTAMYLCATSRGQNRGYGYTFGSGTRLTVV.

The CDR3, as DNA: TGCGCCAGCAGCCCTCGGCGGGGGGGTGCCTACGAGCAGTACTTC. It yields the protein CASSPRRGGAYEQYF. J is TRBJ2-7 and V is TRBV5-1; 9 bases fit TRBD2. The CDR3 consists of 15 residues. Germline values: CDR1 SGHRS, CDR2 YFSETQ. Trimming at V came to 4 bases and at J to 2 bases, leaving 7 bases not matched to a gene.

This clone came up a few times. DNA for the CDR3: TGTGCCAGCAGCGTAGTGGTGGGAGACACTGAAGCTTTCTTT. Protein product: CASSVVVGDTEAFF. The J gene is TRBJ1-1, the V gene TRBV9; D unclear. Germline V gene data show CDR1 as SGDLS and CDR2 as YYNGEE. V was pared by 0 bases and J by 3 bases, with 9 bases between. This CDR3 is 14 amino acids long.

Only one count was recorded for this clone. The chain carries TRBV29-1 and TRBJ2-5; 11 bases line up with TRBD2. The ends lost 6 bases at V and 5 bases at J; junction bases unmatched: 8. CDR1 is SQVTM, CDR2 ANQGSEA, per germline. This CDR3 has 14 amino acids. CDR3 sequence reads: CSVGTSGRGETQYF. DNA of the CDR3: TGCAGCGTAGGGACTAGCGGTCGGGGCGAGACCCAGTACTTC.

V and J are TRBV7-2 and TRBJ1-1, with TRBD1 matching 8 bases. CDR3 length: 16 residues. Germline-derived CDR1 and CDR2 are SGHTA and FQGNSA. V dropped 5 bases and J dropped 2; count of bases not matched to a gene: 10. CDR3 residues: CASSPGQGEGNTEAFF. The CDR3 DNA reads as TGTGCCAGCAGCCCTGGACAGGGCGAGGGAAACACTGAAGCTTTCTTT.

The V and J genes are TRBV6-5 and TRBJ2-3; D possibly corresponds to TRBD2 (5 bases). Per germline, CDR1 MNHEY and CDR2 SVGAGI. The CDR3 has 14 residues. Trimming cost V 5 bases and J 2 bases, with 11 bases left between them. As DNA, the CDR3 is TGTGCCAGCAGTCTAGGACTTATCACAGATACGCAGTATTTT. Protein product: CASSLGLITDTQYF.

The chain is built from TRBV4-2 and TRBJ1-4, with TRBD1 identical over 8 bases. The CDR3 contains 17 residues. The germline V gene has CDR1 LGHNA and CDR2 YNFKEQ. Trimming removed 4 bases from V and 0 bases from J; junction bases left unmatched: 7. CDR3 residues: CASSPRTGPTTNEKLFF. CDR3 sequence (DNA): TGTGCCAGCAGCCCCCGGACAGGGCCAACAACTAATGAAAAACTGTTTTTT.

The V call is TRBV5-5, the J call TRBJ1-6, with 10 bases fitting TRBD1. The CDR3 is 16 residues long. Germline V gene lookup returns CDR1 SGHKS and CDR2 YYEKEE (reference sequence). V was pared by 2 bases and J by 9 bases, with 8 bases of the junction left unmatched. CDR3 sequence: CASSFPGQGRGSPLHF. Here the CDR3 DNA reads TGTGCCAGCAGCTTCCCGGGACAGGGGCGGGGTTCACCCCTCCACTTT.

This sequence joins TRBV5-5 and TRBJ1-1, with TRBD1 matching 10 bases. CDR3 length: 16 residues. Trimming took 0 bases from V and 4 from J; bases not matched to a gene: 6. Germline CDR1 reads SGHKS; CDR2 reads YYEKEE (reference sequence). The CDR3 loop reads CASSLEGTGVTTEAFF. The CDR3 nucleotides read TGTGCCAGCAGCTTGGAGGGGACAGGGGTTACCACTGAAGCTTTCTTT.

DNA for the CDR3: TGTGCCAGCAGCTTAGCCGGGGCGGGGGAAAAACTGTTTTTT. Its protein product is CASSLAGAGEKLFF. The chain employs TRBV7-8 and TRBJ1-4; D possibly corresponds to TRBD1 (5 bases). CDR3 length: 14 amino acids. Trimming shortened V by 0 bases and J by 8 bases, and 10 bases separated the two germline ends. Germline V lookup: CDR1 SGHVS, CDR2 FQNEAQ.

This sequence joins TRBV28 and TRBJ1-5; a possible D gene is TRBD1 (6 bases). V shed 8 bases and J shed 6 bases, with 11 bases lying between them. The CDR3 is 12 residues long. CDR1 is MDHEN, CDR2 SYDVKM, per germline. The CDR3 here is CASEQGSQPQHF. The CDR3 DNA reads as TGTGCCAGCGAACAGGGCAGTCAGCCCCAGCATTTT.

This clone showed up just once. The chain uses TRBV5-1 and TRBJ2-1, with 9 nucleotides matching TRBD1. The germline CDR1 and CDR2 sequences are SGHRS and YFSETQ. V dropped 2 bases and J dropped 3; count of bases not matched to a gene: 6. The CDR3 covers 16 residues. Here the CDR3 reads CASSLYTGGVYNEQFF. CDR3 bases: TGCGCCAGCAGCTTATATACAGGGGGCGTCTACAATGAGCAGTTCTTC.

The chain links TRBV5-4 to TRBJ2-1; 12 nucleotides agree with TRBD2. The ends lost 4 bases at V and 6 bases at J; junction bases unmatched: 5. This CDR3 comprises 15 residues. Germline V gene sequence: CDR1 SGHNT, CDR2 YYREEE (reference sequence). CDR3 amino acids: CASSVSSGGVNEQFF. In nucleotides, the CDR3 is TGTGCCAGCAGCGTGTCTAGCGGGGGGGTCAATGAGCAGTTCTTC. The variable domain in full, completed from reference TRBV5-4 and TRBJ2-1, reads ETGVTQSPTHLIKTRGQQVTLRCSSQSGHNTVSWYQQALGQGPQFIFQYYREEENGRGNFPPRFSGLQFPNYSSELNVNALELDDSALYLCASSVSSGGVNEQFFGPGTRLTVL.

The rearrangement links TRBV9 to TRBJ1-2; maybe TRBD1 (5 bases). Trimming cost V 4 bases and J 4 bases, with 11 bases left between them. From germline, CDR1 is SGDLS and CDR2 YYNGEE. This CDR3 has 13 residues. CDR3 region: CASSLRGPYGYTF. The CDR3 DNA follows: TGTGCCAGCAGCTTAAGGGGTCCCTATGGCTACACCTTC.

V and J are TRBV10-3 and TRBJ2-2; D is unclear. Germline V gene lookup returns CDR1 ENHRY and CDR2 SYGVKD. This CDR3 has 16 amino acids. The V gene lost 4 bases and the J gene lost 0 bases, with 12 bases spanning the gap. The CDR3, as DNA: TGTGCCATCAGTGGTGGCGGATCCGCGAACACCGGGGAGCTGTTTTTT. Residues: CAISGGGSANTGELFF.

V usage is TRBV10-3 and J usage is TRBJ1-1; D uncertain. The germline gives CDR1 ENHRY, CDR2 SYGVKD. V was cut by 8 bases and J by 6 bases, with 13 bases left in between. This CDR3 has 12 amino acids. The CDR3 protein is CAIGSVTAEAFF. CDR3 nucleotide sequence: TGTGCCATCGGAAGCGTTACCGCTGAAGCTTTCTTT.

V usage is TRBV9 and J usage is TRBJ2-3, with TRBD2 as a possible D gene (5 bases). CDR3 length: 15 amino acids. Deletions cut 4 bases from V and 2 bases from J, with 14 bases between. CDR1 and CDR2 (germline): SGDLS, YYNGEE. The DNA for the CDR3 is TGTGCCAGCAGCAGAACCCGGGATTTCACAGATACGCAGTATTTT. This encodes CASSRTRDFTDTQYF.

V usage is TRBV6-1 and J usage is TRBJ2-7; D uncertain. The germline CDR1 and CDR2 sequences are MNHNS and SASEGT. V was shortened by 2 bases and J by 0 bases, with 11 bases between the two germline ends. The CDR3 covers 15 residues. This CDR3 reads CASSEYAVSSYEQYF. The CDR3 DNA follows: TGTGCCAGCAGTGAATACGCGGTTAGCTCCTACGAGCAGTACTTC.

A single count supports this clone. The chain is built from TRBV6-5 and TRBJ1-2; perhaps TRBD1 as D (5 bases). Deletions cut 0 bases from V and 4 bases from J, with 12 bases between. CDR3 length: 15 amino acids. From germline, CDR1 is MNHEY and CDR2 SVGAGI. CDR3 DNA: TGTGCCAGCAGTTACTCGGATCAGGGTTCCTATGGCTACACCTTC. It is translated as CASSYSDQGSYGYTF.

The chain combines TRBV5-1 with TRBJ2-7, with TRBD2 identical over 10 bases. With 4 bases clipped from V and 3 bases from J, the junction kept 4 bases outside the gene matches. Germline values: CDR1 SGHRS, CDR2 YFSETQ. CDR3 length equals 14 residues. The CDR3: CASSRGLAVYEQYF. CDR3 DNA sequence: TGCGCCAGCAGCCGAGGACTAGCGGTCTACGAGCAGTACTTC.